The clone carrying this TCR beta chain was counted many times. Its antigen remains unknown. Germline V gives CDR1 LNHDA, CDR2 SQIVND (reference sequence). This CDR3 spans 15 amino acids. V was pared by 1 base and J by 6 bases, with 13 bases between. The sample belongs to a study of identical twins. Findings and caveats of the study: Invariant T cells like MAIT and iNKT could partly confound the zero-insertion analyses. Without tracking the same donors, conclusions rested on cross-sectional statistical analysis. For cord blood, abundant beta clonotypes had fewer insertions, unlike memory repertoires, which showed none.

MiXCR was run by TCRdb on the 5' RACE reads, yielding one entry per CDR3 protein. The data contain approximately 150,000 distinct CDR3 sequences, around 3.6% of them singletons. All donors comprised healthy Caucasians. The V gene is TRBV19, the J gene TRBJ2-1; D might be TRBD2 (6 bases). Sample: memory T cells sorted from blood. The receptor was isolated from a man aged 18-30 years in good health. The DNA of the CDR3 is TGTGCCAGTAGTATAGCGGTCGGGGGAGGCAATGAGCAGTTCTTC. Protein sequence: CASSIAVGGGNEQFF.